The 22 T cell receptor beta chains given below trace back to one sample, sequenced in a study of T-cell memory formation after mild COVID-19 (dated by TCRdb to about 2021). Libraries were made using 5' RACE. The sample was run on an Illumina NovaSeq 6000. TCRdb took the public reads, trimmed them with fastp at Q25, ran MiXCR for clone calling and kept in-frame beta chains. CDR3 protein duplicates are merged, each entry listing the most common genes and DNA. This sample gives about 450,000 distinct CDR3 sequences in total; roughly a quarter of them show up just once. The top ten clonotypes cover under 15% of the sample. The source material was PBMCs or a T cell subset sorted from them (not recorded which). Receptor source: an adult woman who had mild COVID-19 (a few samples of this study predate the infection). The sample titles of this study are shuffled in the database, so cell type and time point are left out; the donor was told from shared clones.

This clonotype was seen a few times. The gene calls are TRBV7-9 and TRBJ2-3; 7 bases align to TRBD2. The CDR3 spans 15 residues. V lost 5 bases, J lost 4 bases, and 9 bases stayed unmatched. CDR1 is SEHNR, CDR2 FQNEAQ, per germline (reference sequence). DNA of the CDR3: TGTGCCAGCAGCATCGGGGGGAGGGGCCCAGATACGCAGTATTTT. Translation: CASSIGGRGPDTQYF.

The J gene is TRBJ2-1, the V gene TRBV7-2, with D unclear. V lost 2 bases and J lost 7, with 12 bases in between. The CDR3 is 14 residues long. The V gene's germline CDR1 is SGHTA and CDR2 FQGNSA. CDR3 amino acids: CASSLRPSGNEQFF. CDR3 DNA sequence: TGTGCCAGCAGCTTACGCCCCTCCGGGAATGAGCAGTTCTTC.

The chain has TRBV15 and TRBJ2-4; perhaps TRBD2 as D (7 bases). This CDR3 region has 14 residues. Germline V gene data show CDR1 as LNHNV and CDR2 as YYDKDF (reference sequence). V lost 5 bases, J lost 8 bases, and 16 bases lay in between. The CDR3 is CATSQGGARDIQYF. DNA for the CDR3: TGTGCCACCAGCCAAGGGGGGGCGCGTGACATTCAGTACTTC.

This sequence joins TRBV9 and TRBJ2-7; 12 bases are shared with TRBD2. V trimming: 3 bases; J trimming: 2 bases; junction bases outside the gene matches: 6. This CDR3 has 16 amino acids. CDR1 SGDLS and CDR2 YYNGEE come from the germline V gene. The CDR3 sequence is CASSALAGGTAYEQYF. The DNA for the CDR3 is TGTGCCAGCAGCGCACTAGCGGGAGGTACAGCCTACGAGCAGTACTTC.

The chain employs TRBV2 and TRBJ2-7; the D is unclear. This CDR3 contains 11 residues. CDR1 and CDR2 (germline): SNHLY, FYNNEI. V lost 8 bases and J lost 6, with 11 bases in between. CDR3 protein: CASAQDSEQYF. Written as DNA, the CDR3 is TGTGCCAGCGCGCAGGATTCCGAGCAGTACTTC.

The V and J genes are TRBV19 and TRBJ2-7, with D possibly being TRBD1 or TRBD2 (6 bases each). CDR3 length: 16 amino acids. Trimming took off 6 bases at V and 4 bases at J, with 22 bases between the two ends. Germline V gene sequence: CDR1 LNHDA, CDR2 SQIVND (reference sequence). DNA of the CDR3: TGTGCCAGTAGCCCGAAGGGGGGCTGGGAAGATTACGAGCAGTACTTC. This translates into CASSPKGGWEDYEQYF.

This clonotype has a handful of counts. J is TRBJ2-7 and V is TRBV7-9, with D perhaps being TRBD1 or TRBD2 (5 bases each). This CDR3 has 13 amino acids. Trimming took 1 base from V and 7 from J, leaving 11 bases between them. Germline values: CDR1 SEHNR, CDR2 FQNEAQ (reference sequence). CDR3 in amino acids: CASSLVEGPEQYF. The CDR3 DNA is TGTGCCAGCAGCTTAGTAGAGGGACCTGAGCAGTACTTC.

The rearrangement links TRBV12-3 or TRBV12-4 to TRBJ2-7; tentatively, D is TRBD2 (7 bases). CDR3 length: 15 amino acids. Deletions cut 6 bases from V and 3 bases from J, with 18 bases between. The CDR3 bases are TGTGCCAGCAGCCTTTACGGGGGGCCGGTCTACGAGCAGTACTTC. As protein: CASSLYGGPVYEQYF.

The rearrangement links TRBV6-6 to TRBJ2-7; 8 bases agree with TRBD2. Germline CDR1 MNHNY, CDR2 SVGAGI (reference sequence). J lost 3 bases, V lost 0 bases, and 4 bases had no gene match. This CDR3 comprises 15 residues. CDR3 residues: CASSYSRTSIYEQYF. The CDR3, as DNA: TGTGCCAGCAGTTACTCGAGGACTAGCATCTACGAGCAGTACTTC.

The sample holds a few counts of this clonotype. This sequence joins TRBV7-8 and TRBJ2-2; 7 bases fit TRBD2. Losses at the gene ends were 5 bases for V and 4 bases for J; bases not matched to a gene: 19. The CDR3 has 19 amino acids. Germline V lookup: CDR1 SGHVS, CDR2 FQNEAQ. The CDR3 spells CASSGPRGRGDLTTGELFF. CDR3 DNA sequence: TGTGCCAGCAGCGGCCCTCGGGGGAGGGGAGATCTAACCACCGGGGAGCTGTTTTTT.

In this sample, this clonotype turned up once. The rearrangement links TRBV5-1 to TRBJ2-1; TRBD2 matches at 9 bases. The CDR3 is made up of 15 amino acids. Germline CDR1 reads SGHRS; CDR2 reads YFSETQ. Losses at the gene ends were 3 bases for V and 5 bases for J; bases not matched to a gene: 6. CDR3 sequence reads: CASSSTSGADNEQFF. The CDR3 coding sequence is TGCGCCAGCAGCTCGACTAGCGGAGCGGACAATGAGCAGTTCTTC.

There are a few counts of this clonotype. The V call is TRBV5-1, the J call TRBJ1-3, with D perhaps TRBD1 (5 bases). CDR3 size: 15 residues. Trimming stripped 1 base from V and 2 bases from J, with 10 bases between. Germline assignment: CDR1 SGHRS and CDR2 YFSETQ. In DNA form, the CDR3 reads TGCGCCAGCAGCTTGAAGGGACCGACTGGAAACACCATATATTTT. Its protein product is CASSLKGPTGNTIYF.

This clonotype was detected many times. The V call is TRBV5-1, the J call TRBJ2-7; perhaps D is TRBD1 or TRBD2 (6 bases each). CDR3 size: 13 residues. The V end was cut by 3 bases, the J end by 3 bases, with 10 bases between. CDR1 and CDR2 from the germline V gene are SGHRS and YFSETQ. CDR3 in DNA: TGCGCCAGCAGCTGGAGGGGGGTCTACGAGCAGTACTTC. Translation gives CASSWRGVYEQYF.

This clonotype was recorded a few times. The genes are TRBV24-1 and TRBJ2-1; 12 bases align to TRBD1. The CDR3 has 16 amino acids. Germline loops: CDR1 KGHDR, CDR2 SFDVKD. V dropped 4 bases and J dropped 2; count of bases not matched to a gene: 2. The CDR3 DNA sequence: TGTGCCACCAGTGAGGGGACAGGGGGCGCCTACAATGAGCAGTTCTTC. Amino acids: CATSEGTGGAYNEQFF.

The CDR3 nucleotides are TGTGCCACCTCCAGCGTCGGCAATCAGCCCCAGCATTTT. Amino acid sequence: CATSSVGNQPQHF. This chain joins TRBV15 and TRBJ1-5; D not resolved. Deletions cut 8 bases from V and 2 bases from J, with 10 bases between. The CDR3 runs to 13 residues. CDR1 is LNHNV, CDR2 YYDKDF, per germline (reference sequence). The whole variable domain, remainder taken from reference TRBV15 and TRBJ1-5, is DAMVIQNPRYQVTQFGKPVTLSCSQTLNHNVMYWYQQKSSQAPKLLFHYYDKDFNNEADTPDNFQSRRPNTSFCFLDIRSPGLGDTAMYLCATSSVGNQPQHFGDGTRLSIL.

The chain employs TRBV11-1 and TRBJ2-2, with D uncertain. The CDR3 sequence is 12 residues long. The V gene's germline CDR1 is SGHAT and CDR2 FQDESV (reference sequence). Trimming removed 4 bases at V and 6 bases at J, with 6 bases between. In DNA form, the CDR3 reads TGTGCCAGCAGCTCGTGGTCCGGGGAGCTGTTTTTT. Translation: CASSSWSGELFF.

This clonotype was seen more than once but under ten times. The CDR3 loop is CASTPVRGAAKPEFYEQYF. CDR3 in DNA: TGTGCCAGCACCCCCGTTCGAGGGGCAGCTAAACCAGAATTCTACGAGCAGTACTTC. This chain uses TRBV11-2 with TRBJ2-7; perhaps D is TRBD1 or TRBD2 (5 bases each). With 7 bases removed from V and 3 bases from J, the gap between germline ends came to 31 bases. Germline values: CDR1 SGHAT, CDR2 FQNNGV. The length of the CDR3 is 19 residues.

In this sample, this clonotype turned up a few times. CDR3: CASTLTGGDGYTF. For the CDR3, the DNA is TGCGCCAGCACCCTGACAGGGGGCGATGGCTACACCTTC. The rearrangement joins TRBV5-1 to TRBJ1-2; 10 bases align to TRBD1. The CDR3 length is 13 residues. J gave up 6 bases and V 6 bases, and 5 bases lay outside the gene matches. Germline loops: CDR1 SGHRS, CDR2 YFSETQ.

The rearrangement links TRBV7-8 to TRBJ1-2, with 7 nucleotides matching TRBD1. CDR1 SGHVS and CDR2 FQNEAQ come from the germline V gene. CDR3 size: 14 residues. The ends lost 1 base at V and 7 bases at J; junction bases unmatched: 6. This CDR3 is CASSLGQGISGYTF. The CDR3, as DNA: TGTGCCAGCAGCTTAGGACAGGGAATTTCTGGCTACACCTTC.

This chain joins TRBV7-9 and TRBJ1-5; the D gene is possibly TRBD1 (5 bases). This CDR3 is 14 amino acids long. From germline, CDR1 is SEHNR and CDR2 FQNEAQ (reference sequence). V lost 5 bases and J lost 10, with 18 bases in between. The CDR3 spells CASSPWGPGGPQHF. The CDR3 coding sequence is TGTGCCAGCAGCCCATGGGGCCCTGGGGGACCCCAGCATTTT.

The chain combines TRBV7-2 with TRBJ1-2; D is unclear. V was cut by 7 bases and J by 6 bases, with 24 bases left in between. CDR3 length: 16 residues. Germline V gene lookup returns CDR1 SGHTA and CDR2 FQGNSA. This CDR3 is CASTPSPHSSPNGYTF. The CDR3 DNA reads TGTGCCAGCACCCCCTCGCCCCACTCTTCACCCAATGGCTACACCTTC.

This chain joins TRBV14 and TRBJ2-1; 10 nucleotides match TRBD2. Germline V gives CDR1 SGHDN, CDR2 FVKESK. V was pared by 4 bases and J by 12 bases, with 9 bases of the junction left unmatched. The CDR3 covers 14 residues. The CDR3 protein is CASSRTSGGEGQFF. DNA for the CDR3: TGTGCCAGCAGCCGGACTAGCGGAGGGGAGGGGCAGTTCTTC.